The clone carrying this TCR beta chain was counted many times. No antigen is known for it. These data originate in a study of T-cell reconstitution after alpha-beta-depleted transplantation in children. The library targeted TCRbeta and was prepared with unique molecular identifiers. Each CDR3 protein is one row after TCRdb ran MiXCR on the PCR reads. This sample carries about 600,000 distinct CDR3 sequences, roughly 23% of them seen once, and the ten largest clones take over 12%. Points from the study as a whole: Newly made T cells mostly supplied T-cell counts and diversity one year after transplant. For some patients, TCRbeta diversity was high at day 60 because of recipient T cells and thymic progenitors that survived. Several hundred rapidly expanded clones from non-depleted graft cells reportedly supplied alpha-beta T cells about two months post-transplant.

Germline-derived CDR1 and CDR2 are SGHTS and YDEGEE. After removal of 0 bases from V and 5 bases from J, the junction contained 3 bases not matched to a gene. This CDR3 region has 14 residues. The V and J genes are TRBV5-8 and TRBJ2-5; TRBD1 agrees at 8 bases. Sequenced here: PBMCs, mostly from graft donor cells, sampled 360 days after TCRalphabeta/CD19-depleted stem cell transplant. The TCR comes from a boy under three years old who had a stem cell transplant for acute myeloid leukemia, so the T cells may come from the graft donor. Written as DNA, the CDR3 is TGTGCCAGCAGCTTGGGGACAGGGAAGGAGACCCAGTACTTC. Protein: CASSLGTGKETQYF.